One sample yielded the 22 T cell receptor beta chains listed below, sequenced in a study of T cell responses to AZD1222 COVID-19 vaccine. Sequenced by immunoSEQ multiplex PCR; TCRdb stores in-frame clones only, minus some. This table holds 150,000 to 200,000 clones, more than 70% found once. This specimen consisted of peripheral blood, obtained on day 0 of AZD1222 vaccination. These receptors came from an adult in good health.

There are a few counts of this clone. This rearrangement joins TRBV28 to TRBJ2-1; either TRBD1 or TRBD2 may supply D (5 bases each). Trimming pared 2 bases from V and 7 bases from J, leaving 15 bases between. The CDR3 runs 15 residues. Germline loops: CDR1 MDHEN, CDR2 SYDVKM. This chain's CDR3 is CASSLVQGVLNEQFF. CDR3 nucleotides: TGTGCCAGCAGTTTAGTGCAGGGAGTGCTAAATGAGCAGTTCTTC.

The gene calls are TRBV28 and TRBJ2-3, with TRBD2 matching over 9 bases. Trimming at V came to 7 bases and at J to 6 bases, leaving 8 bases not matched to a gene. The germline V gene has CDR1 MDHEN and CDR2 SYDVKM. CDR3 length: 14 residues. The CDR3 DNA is TGTGCCAGCATCAAGGTAGCGGGAGCGGATACGCAGTATTTT. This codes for CASIKVAGADTQYF. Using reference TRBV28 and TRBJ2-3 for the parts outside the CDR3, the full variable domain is DVKVTQSSRYLVKRTGEKVFLECVQDMDHENMFWYRQDPGLGLRLIYFSYDVKMKEKGDIPEGYSVSREKKERFSLILESASTNQTSMYLCASIKVAGADTQYFGPGTRLTVL.

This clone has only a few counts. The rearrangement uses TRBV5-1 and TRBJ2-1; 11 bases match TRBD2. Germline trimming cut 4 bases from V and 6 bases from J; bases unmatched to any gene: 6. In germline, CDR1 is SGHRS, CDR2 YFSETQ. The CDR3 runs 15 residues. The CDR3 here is CASSQTSGTPNEQFF. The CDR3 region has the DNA TGCGCCAGCAGCCAGACTAGCGGGACCCCCAATGAGCAGTTCTTC.

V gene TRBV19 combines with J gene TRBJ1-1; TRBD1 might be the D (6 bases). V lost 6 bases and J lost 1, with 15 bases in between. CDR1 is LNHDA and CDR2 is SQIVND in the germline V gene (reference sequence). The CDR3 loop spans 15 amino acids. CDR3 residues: CASSYFGQSNTEAFF. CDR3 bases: TGTGCCAGTAGCTATTTTGGACAGTCGAACACTGAAGCTTTCTTT.

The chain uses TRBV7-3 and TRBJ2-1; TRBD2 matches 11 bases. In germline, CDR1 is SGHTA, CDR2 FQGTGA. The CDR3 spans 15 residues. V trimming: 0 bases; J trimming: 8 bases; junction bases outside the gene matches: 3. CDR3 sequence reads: CASSLTLAGGHEQFF. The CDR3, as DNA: TGTGCCAGCAGCTTAACCCTAGCGGGGGGTCATGAGCAGTTCTTC. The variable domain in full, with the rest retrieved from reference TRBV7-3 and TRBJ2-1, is GAGVSQTPSNKVTEKGKYVELRCDPISGHTALYWYRQSLGQGPEFLIYFQGTGAADDSGLPNDRFFAVRPEGSVSTLKIQRTERGDSAVYLCASSLTLAGGHEQFFGPGTRLTVL.

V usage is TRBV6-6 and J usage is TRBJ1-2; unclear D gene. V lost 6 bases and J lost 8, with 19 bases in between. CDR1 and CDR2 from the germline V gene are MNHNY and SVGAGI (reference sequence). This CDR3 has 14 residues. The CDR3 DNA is TGTGCCAGCAGCCATACTCGGGGAAAGGTGGGCTACACCTTC. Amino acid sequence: CASSHTRGKVGYTF.

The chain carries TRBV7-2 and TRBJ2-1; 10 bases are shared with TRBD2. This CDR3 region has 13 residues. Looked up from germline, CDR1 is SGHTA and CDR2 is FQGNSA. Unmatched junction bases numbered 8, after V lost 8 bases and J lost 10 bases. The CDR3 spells CASSSGSRQEQFF. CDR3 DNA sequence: TGTGCCAGCTCTAGCGGGAGCCGACAAGAGCAGTTCTTC.

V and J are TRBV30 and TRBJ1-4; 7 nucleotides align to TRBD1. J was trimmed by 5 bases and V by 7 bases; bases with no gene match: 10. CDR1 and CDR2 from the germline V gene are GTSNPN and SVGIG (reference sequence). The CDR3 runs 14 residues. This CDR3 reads CAFTPTGLNEKLFF. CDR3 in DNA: TGTGCCTTTACTCCGACAGGGTTGAATGAAAAACTGTTTTTT.

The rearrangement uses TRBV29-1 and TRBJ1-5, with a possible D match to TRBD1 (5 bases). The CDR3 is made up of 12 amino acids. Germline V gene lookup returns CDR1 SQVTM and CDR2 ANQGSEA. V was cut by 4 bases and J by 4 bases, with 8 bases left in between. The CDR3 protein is CSVGGENQPQHF. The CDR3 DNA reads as TGCAGCGTTGGGGGGGAAAATCAGCCCCAGCATTTT.

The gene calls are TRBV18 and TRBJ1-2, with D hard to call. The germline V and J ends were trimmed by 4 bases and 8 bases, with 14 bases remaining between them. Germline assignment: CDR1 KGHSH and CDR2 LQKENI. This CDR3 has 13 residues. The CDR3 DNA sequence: TGTGCCAGCTCACGTAGGGTAGAGGACGGCTACACCTTC. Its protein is CASSRRVEDGYTF.

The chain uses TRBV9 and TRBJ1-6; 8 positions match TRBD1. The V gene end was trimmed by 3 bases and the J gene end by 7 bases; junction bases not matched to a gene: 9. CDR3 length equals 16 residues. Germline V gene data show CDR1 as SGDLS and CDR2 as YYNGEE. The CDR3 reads CASSERAGGANSPLHF. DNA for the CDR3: TGTGCCAGCAGCGAGAGGGCAGGGGGCGCGAATTCACCCCTCCACTTT.

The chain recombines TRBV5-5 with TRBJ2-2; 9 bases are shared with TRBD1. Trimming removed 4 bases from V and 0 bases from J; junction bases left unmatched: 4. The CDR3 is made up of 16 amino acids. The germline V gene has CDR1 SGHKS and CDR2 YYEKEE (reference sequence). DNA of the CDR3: TGTGCCAGCAGCCCGTGGACAGGGGCGAACACCGGGGAGCTGTTTTTT. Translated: CASSPWTGANTGELFF.

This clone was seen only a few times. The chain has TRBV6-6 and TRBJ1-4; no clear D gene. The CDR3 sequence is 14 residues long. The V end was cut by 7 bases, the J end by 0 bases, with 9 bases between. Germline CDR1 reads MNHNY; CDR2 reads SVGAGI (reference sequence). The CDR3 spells CASIGSTTNEKLFF. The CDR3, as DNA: TGTGCCAGCATAGGCAGTACAACTAATGAAAAACTGTTTTTT.

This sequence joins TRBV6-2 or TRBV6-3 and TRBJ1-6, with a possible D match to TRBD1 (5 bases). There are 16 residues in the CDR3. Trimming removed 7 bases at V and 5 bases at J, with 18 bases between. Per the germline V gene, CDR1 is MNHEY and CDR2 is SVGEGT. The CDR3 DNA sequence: TGTGCCAGCACCCCACGAGGGACGCAAAATAATTCACCCCTCCACTTT. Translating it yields CASTPRGTQNNSPLHF.

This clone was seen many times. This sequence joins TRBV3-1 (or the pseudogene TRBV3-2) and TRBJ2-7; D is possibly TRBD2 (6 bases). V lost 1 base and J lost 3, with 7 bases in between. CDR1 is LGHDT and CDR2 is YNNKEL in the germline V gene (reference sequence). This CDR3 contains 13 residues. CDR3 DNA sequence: TGTGCCAGCAGCCAAGTGGAGGGCTACGAGCAGTACTTC. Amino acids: CASSQVEGYEQYF.

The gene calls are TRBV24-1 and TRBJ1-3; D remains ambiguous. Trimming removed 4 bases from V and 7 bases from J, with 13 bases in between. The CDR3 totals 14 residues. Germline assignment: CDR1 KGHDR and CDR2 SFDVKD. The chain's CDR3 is CATSDPGPPNTIYF. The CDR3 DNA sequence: TGTGCCACCAGTGACCCCGGACCCCCGAACACCATATATTTT.

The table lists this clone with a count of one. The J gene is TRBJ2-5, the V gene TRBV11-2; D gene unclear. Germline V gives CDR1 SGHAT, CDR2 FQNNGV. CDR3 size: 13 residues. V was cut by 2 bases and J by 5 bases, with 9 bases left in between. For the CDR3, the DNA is TGTGCCAGCAGCTTATCGCTAGGGGAGACCCAGTACTTC. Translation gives CASSLSLGETQYF.

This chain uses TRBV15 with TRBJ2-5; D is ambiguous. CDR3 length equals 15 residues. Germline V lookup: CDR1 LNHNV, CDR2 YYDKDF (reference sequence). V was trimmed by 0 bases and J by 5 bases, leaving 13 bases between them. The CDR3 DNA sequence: TGTGCCACCAGCAGAGATAGGGCGTTACGGGAGACCCAGTACTTC. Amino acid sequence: CATSRDRALRETQYF.

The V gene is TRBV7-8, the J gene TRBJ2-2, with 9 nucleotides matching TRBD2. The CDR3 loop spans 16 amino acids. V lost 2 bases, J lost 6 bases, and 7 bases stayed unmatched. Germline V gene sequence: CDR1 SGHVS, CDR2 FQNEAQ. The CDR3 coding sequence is TGTGCCAGCAGCTTACGCGGGGGGGAATTGTCCGGGGAGCTGTTTTTT. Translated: CASSLRGGELSGELFF. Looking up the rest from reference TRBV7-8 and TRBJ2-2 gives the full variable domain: GAGVSQSPRYKVAKRGQDVALRCDPISGHVSLFWYQQALGQGPEFLTYFQNEAQLDKSGLPSDRFFAERPEGSVSTLKIQRTQQEDSAVYLCASSLRGGELSGELFFGEGSRLTVL.

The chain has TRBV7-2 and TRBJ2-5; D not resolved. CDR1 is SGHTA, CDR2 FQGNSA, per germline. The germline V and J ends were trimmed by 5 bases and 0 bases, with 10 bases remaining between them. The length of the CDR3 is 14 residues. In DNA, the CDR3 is TGTGCCAGCAGCCCCCGCCCGAACCAAGAGACCCAGTACTTC. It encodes CASSPRPNQETQYF.

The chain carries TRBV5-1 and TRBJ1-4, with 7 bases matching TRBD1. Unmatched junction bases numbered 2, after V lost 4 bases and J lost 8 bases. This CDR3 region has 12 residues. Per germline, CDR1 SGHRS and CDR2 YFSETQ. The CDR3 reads CASSQDREKLFF. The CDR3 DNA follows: TGCGCCAGCAGCCAGGACAGGGAAAAACTGTTTTTT.

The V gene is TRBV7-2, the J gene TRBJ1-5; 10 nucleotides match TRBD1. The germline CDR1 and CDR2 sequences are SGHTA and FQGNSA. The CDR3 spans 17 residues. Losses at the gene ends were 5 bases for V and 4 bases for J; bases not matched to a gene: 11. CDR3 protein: CASSIVAGTGANQPQHF. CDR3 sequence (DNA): TGTGCCAGCAGCATCGTTGCCGGGACAGGGGCGAATCAGCCCCAGCATTTT.